Below are 7 T cell receptor beta chains sequenced from a single sample in a study of regulatory T cells in long-lasting Graves disease. For TCR beta, libraries came from iRepertoire HTBI primers and Arm-PCR of CDR3 regions. TCRdb called the multiplex PCR reads again in MiXCR, with one record for every CDR3 protein. The sample holds some 370,000 distinct CDR3 sequences, around 11% seen once. Noted time point: newly diagnosed GD, antithyroid drugs for less than 3 months. From PBMCs, RNA was extracted and then used to make the TCR library. These data were also reused for a study on T cells in Graves' hyperthyroidism and ophthalmopathy.

The sample consisted of peripheral blood mononuclear cells (PBMCs), taken at new diagnosis, from a patient treated with antithyroid drugs. The receptors were sampled from a woman under 30 with Graves disease.

The sample holds many counts of this clonotype. This sequence joins TRBV18 and TRBJ2-1, with D unresolved. CDR1 is KGHSH and CDR2 is LQKENI in the germline V gene. There are 13 residues in the CDR3. The V end lost 0 bases, the J end lost 7 bases, and 7 bases lay between the germline ends. The CDR3 DNA is TGTGCCAGCTCACCACCGGTCAGAAATGAGCAGTTCTTC. It specifies CASSPPVRNEQFF.

In this sample, this clonotype turned up many times. V usage is TRBV30 and J usage is TRBJ2-3; 8 nucleotides agree with TRBD2. Per germline, CDR1 GTSNPN and CDR2 SVGIG (reference sequence). Unmatched junction bases numbered 8, after V lost 2 bases and J lost 4 bases. The CDR3 is made up of 15 amino acids. The CDR3 sequence: CAWSPGAGVADTQYF. The CDR3 nucleotides read TGTGCCTGGAGTCCCGGAGCGGGAGTCGCAGATACGCAGTATTTT.

This clonotype was seen repeatedly, ten times or more. V is TRBV7-3 and J is TRBJ2-1; 11 bases match TRBD2. The CDR3 is 15 residues long. Losses at the gene ends were 3 bases for V and 5 bases for J; bases not matched to a gene: 3. Germline assignment: CDR1 SGHTA and CDR2 FQGTGA. CDR3 sequence: CASSLTSGVNNEQFF. The DNA of the CDR3 is TGTGCCAGCAGCTTGACTAGCGGGGTTAACAATGAGCAGTTCTTC.

This clonotype was counted between two and nine times. The chain is built from TRBV12-5 and TRBJ1-5; a possible D gene is TRBD1 (5 bases). Trimming shortened V by 2 bases and J by 7 bases, and 18 bases separated the two germline ends. This CDR3 contains 16 residues. Germline V lookup: CDR1 LGHNT, CDR2 FRNRAP. DNA for the CDR3: TGTGCTAGTGGTTTGTCGCCGGGGCGGGCGGACCAGCCCCAGCATTTT. This gives the protein CASGLSPGRADQPQHF.

This clonotype was seen only a few times. This clone may be a read error of a much larger clone one base away. It is likely a read error, because the conserved phenylalanine at the end of the CDR3 is missing. This rearrangement joins TRBV30 to TRBJ1-1; D uncertain. This CDR3 comprises 15 residues. V lost 1 base and J 4 bases, leaving 16 bases between the germline ends. Germline CDR1 GTSNPN, CDR2 SVGIG (reference sequence). CDR3: CAWSASGYSSTEAFL. DNA for the CDR3: TGTGCCTGGAGTGCTTCGGGGTACTCGAGCACTGAAGCTTTCCTT.

This clonotype appeared many times. The rearrangement joins TRBV3-1 to TRBJ2-7; 11 bases line up with TRBD2. Germline assignment: CDR1 LGHDT and CDR2 YNNKEL (reference sequence). The junction had 15 bases not matched to a gene; V was cut back by 3 bases and J by 2 bases. The CDR3 consists of 19 residues. The CDR3: CASSHETGTSGPITYEQYF. CDR3 sequence (DNA): TGTGCCAGCAGCCATGAGACCGGGACTAGCGGACCAATTACCTACGAGCAGTACTTC.

As to this clonotype: Just one base apart from a much larger clone, this may be a read error. The V gene is TRBV9, the J gene TRBJ2-7; D uncertain. Germline-derived CDR1 and CDR2 are SGDLS and YYNGEE. V lost 4 bases to trimming and J lost 5 bases, with 16 bases between them. The CDR3 has 14 amino acids. This CDR3 is CASSPSPRADEQYF. Here the CDR3 DNA reads TGTGCCAGCAGCCCGAGCCCTAGGGCAGACGAGCAGTACTTC.